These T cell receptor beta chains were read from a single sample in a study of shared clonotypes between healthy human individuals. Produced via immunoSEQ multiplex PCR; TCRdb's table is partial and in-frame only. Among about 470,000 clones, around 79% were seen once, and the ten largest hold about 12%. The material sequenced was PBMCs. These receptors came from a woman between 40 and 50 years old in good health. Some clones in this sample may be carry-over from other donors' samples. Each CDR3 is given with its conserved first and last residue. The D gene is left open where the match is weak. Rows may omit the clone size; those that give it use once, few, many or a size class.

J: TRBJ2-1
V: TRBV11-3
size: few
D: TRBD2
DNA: TGTGCCAGCAGCTTAGATGGCGGGAGTGACGATGAGCAGTTCTTC
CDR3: CASSLDGGSDDEQFF

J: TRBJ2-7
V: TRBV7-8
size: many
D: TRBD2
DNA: TGTGCCAGCAGCTTAGGGGGTAGCGGGAGATCCGAGCAGTACTTC
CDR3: CASSLGGSGRSEQYF

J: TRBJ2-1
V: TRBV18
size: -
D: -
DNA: TGTGCCAGCTCACCATACGACAATGAGCAGTTCTTC
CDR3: CASSPYDNEQFF

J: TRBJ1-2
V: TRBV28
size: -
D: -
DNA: TGTGCCAGCAACGACCCGGCGTCAAACTATGGCTACACCTTC
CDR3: CASNDPASNYGYTF

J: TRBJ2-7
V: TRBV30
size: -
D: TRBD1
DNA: TGTGCCTGGAGTATTAACAGGGGCGAGCAGTACTTC
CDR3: CAWSINRGEQYF

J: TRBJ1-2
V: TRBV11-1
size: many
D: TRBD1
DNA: TGTGCCAGCAGCCCGGGACAGGGGCATATAAACTATGGCTACACCTTC
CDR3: CASSPGQGHINYGYTF

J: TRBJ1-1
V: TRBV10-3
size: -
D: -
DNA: TGTGCCATCAGTGAGAGGCAGAAGAACACTGAAGCTTTCTTT
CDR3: CAISERQKNTEAFF

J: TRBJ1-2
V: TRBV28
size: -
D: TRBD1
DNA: TGTGCCAGCAGTTTATTAGGGACAGGATATGGCTACACCTTC
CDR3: CASSLLGTGYGYTF

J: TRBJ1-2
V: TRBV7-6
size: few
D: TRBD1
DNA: TGTGCCAGCAGCTTAGGACAGGGTTATGGCTACACCTTC
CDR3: CASSLGQGYGYTF

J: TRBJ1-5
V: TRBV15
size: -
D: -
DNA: TGTGCCACCAGCAGGACAGGTAGCAATCAGCCCCAGCATTTT
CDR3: CATSRTGSNQPQHF

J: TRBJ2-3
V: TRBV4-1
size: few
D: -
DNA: TGCGCCAGCAGTAGGGGAAGTGGAGATACGCAGTATTTT
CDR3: CASSRGSGDTQYF

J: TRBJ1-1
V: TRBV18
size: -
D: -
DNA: TGTGCCAGCTCAAAGGGTGGCACTGAAGCTTTCTTT
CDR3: CASSKGGTEAFF

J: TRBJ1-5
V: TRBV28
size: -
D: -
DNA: TGTGCCAGCATAGGCAGCAATCAGCCCCAGCATTTT
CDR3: CASIGSNQPQHF

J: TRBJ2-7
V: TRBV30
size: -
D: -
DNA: TGTGCCTGGAGTAGCCCGGGCGAGCAGTACTTC
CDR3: CAWSSPGEQYF

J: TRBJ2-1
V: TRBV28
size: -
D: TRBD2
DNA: TGTGCCAGCAGTTCGTTAGCGGGAGGTTCGGGGAATGAGCAGTTCTTC
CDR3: CASSSLAGGSGNEQFF

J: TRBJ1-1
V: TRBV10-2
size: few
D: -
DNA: TGCGCCAGCGGGGACCACACTGAAGCTTTCTTT
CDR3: CASGDHTEAFF

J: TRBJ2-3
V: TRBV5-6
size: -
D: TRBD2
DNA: TGTGCCAGCAGCCCCTCAGCGGGAGCAGATACGCAGTATTTT
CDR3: CASSPSAGADTQYF

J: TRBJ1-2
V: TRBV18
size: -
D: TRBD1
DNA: TGTGCCAGCTCACCGACCCAGGGGGCCTCTAACTATGGCTACACCTTC
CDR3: CASSPTQGASNYGYTF

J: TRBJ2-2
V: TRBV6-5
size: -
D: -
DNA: TGTGCCAGCAGTTACAGAGGGGCCGGGGAGCTGTTTTTT
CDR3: CASSYRGAGELFF

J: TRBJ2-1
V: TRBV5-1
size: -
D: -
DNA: TGCGCCAGCAGCACCGGGACCCCAGGGCCCTACAATGAGCAGTTCTTC
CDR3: CASSTGTPGPYNEQFF

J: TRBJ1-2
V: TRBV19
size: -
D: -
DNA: TGTGCCAGTAGTATAGAGACCTCCTACACCTTC
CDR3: CASSIETSYTF

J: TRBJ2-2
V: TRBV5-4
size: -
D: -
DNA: TGTGCCAGCAGCTCTCCCCTTGGGGCGCAGGGTGAGAGGACCGGGGAGCTGTTTTTT
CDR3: CASSSPLGAQGERTGELFF

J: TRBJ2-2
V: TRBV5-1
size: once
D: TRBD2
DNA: TGCGCCAGCAGCTCAACTAGCGGGAGGCGGGCCGGGGAGCTGTTTTTT
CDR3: CASSSTSGRRAGELFF

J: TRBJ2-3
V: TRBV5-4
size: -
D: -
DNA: TGTGCCAGCAGCAAGGTTTCGAGCAAGTCCAACACAGATACGCAGTATTTT
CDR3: CASSKVSSKSNTDTQYF

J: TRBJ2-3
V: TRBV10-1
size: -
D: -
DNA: TGCGCCAGCAGCCCCGGGGCCAGCGGCGCAGATACGCAGTATTTT
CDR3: CASSPGASGADTQYF

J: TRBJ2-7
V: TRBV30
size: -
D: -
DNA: TGTGCCTGGAGTGGGAAGGGAAGATACGAGCAGTACTTC
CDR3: CAWSGKGRYEQYF

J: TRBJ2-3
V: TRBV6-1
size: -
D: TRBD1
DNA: TGTGCCAGCAGTGAACTGGACAGGGGGCCTGATACGCAGTATTTT
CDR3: CASSELDRGPDTQYF

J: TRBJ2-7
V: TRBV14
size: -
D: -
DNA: TGTGCCAGCAGCCCGCGGACGAACACGCCCTACGAGCAGTACTTC
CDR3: CASSPRTNTPYEQYF

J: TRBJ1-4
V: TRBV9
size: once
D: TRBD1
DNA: TGTGCCAGCAGCGCAAGCTCGGACAGGGGTAGGGAAAAACTGTTTTTT
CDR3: CASSASSDRGREKLFF

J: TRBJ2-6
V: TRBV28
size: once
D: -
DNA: TGTGCCAGCAGTTCCCCGACGGACTCTGGGGCCAACGTCCTGACTTTC
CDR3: CASSSPTDSGANVLTF

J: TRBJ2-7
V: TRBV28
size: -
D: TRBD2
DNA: TGTGCCAGCCCCCCGGTAGGGGGTCGGGAGGGAGCCTACGAGCAGTACTTC
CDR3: CASPPVGGREGAYEQYF

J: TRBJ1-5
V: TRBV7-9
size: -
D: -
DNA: TGTGCCAGCAGCTTAGGGGGAGGGAATCAGCCCCAGCATTTT
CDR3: CASSLGGGNQPQHF

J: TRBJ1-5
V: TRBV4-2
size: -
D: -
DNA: TGTGCCAGCAGCCAAGATCGGGGGTCTCCGGGGCCCCAGCATTTT
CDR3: CASSQDRGSPGPQHF

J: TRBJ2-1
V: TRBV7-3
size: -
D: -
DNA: TGTGCCAGCAGCTTATATGCTTCCGGGGGGCTTATAAATGAGCAGTTCTTC
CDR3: CASSLYASGGLINEQFF

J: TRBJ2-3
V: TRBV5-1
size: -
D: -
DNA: TGCGCCAGCAGCTTGGCGGACACCGATACGCAGTATTTT
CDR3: CASSLADTDTQYF

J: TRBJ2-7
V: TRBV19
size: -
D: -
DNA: TGTGCCAGTAGTATTGGACCGTCGGGGGAGCAGTACTTC
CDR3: CASSIGPSGEQYF

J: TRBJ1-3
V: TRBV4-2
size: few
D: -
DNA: TGTGCCAGCAGCCTAAGGGAAGAACAGGGAGCTGGAAACACCATATATTTT
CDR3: CASSLREEQGAGNTIYF

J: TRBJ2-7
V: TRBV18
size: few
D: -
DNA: TGTGCCAGCTCACCAACTACTAGCAACTACGAGCAGTACTTC
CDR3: CASSPTTSNYEQYF

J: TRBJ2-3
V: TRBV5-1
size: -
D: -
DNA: TGCGCCAGCAGCCCCACGGGACACAGCACAGATACGCAGTATTTT
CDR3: CASSPTGHSTDTQYF

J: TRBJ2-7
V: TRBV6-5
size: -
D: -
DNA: TGTGCCAGCACGGTGAAGATTCGGTACGAGCAGTACTTC
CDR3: CASTVKIRYEQYF

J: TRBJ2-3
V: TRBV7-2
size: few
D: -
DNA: TGTGCCAGCAGCTTAATAGGGCTGAGCACAGATACGCAGTATTTT
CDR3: CASSLIGLSTDTQYF

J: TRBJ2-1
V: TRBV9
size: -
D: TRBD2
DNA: TGTGCCAGCAGCCCCGGCGGGGGAGGGAATGAGCAGTTCTTC
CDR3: CASSPGGGGNEQFF

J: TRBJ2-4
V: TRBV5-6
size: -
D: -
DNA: TGTGCCAGCAGCTTGGGACAAGTTGTACTAGCCAAAAACATTCAGTACTTC
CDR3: CASSLGQVVLAKNIQYF